The clone carrying this TCR beta chain was seen only once. Its antigen is undetermined. The sample belongs to a study of radiotherapy plus CTLA-4 blockade in lung cancer. Overall study findings and caveats: After treatment with radiotherapy plus ipilimumab, TCR clones that came from the tumor expanded in blood.

This table comes from immunoSEQ multiplex PCR, and its TCRdb copy is limited to in-frame clones, with some not included. The table records roughly 32,000 clones, approximately 70% of them present only once. Germline V lookup: CDR1 SGHAT, CDR2 FQNNGV. The CDR3 spans 14 residues. Trimming stripped 5 bases from V and 2 bases from J, with 11 bases between. The TCR comes from a human donor with non-small cell lung cancer who had stable disease on radiotherapy plus ipilimumab. The source material was peripheral blood, sampled from a patient treated with radiotherapy plus ipilimumab. The V and J genes are TRBV11-2 and TRBJ2-3; tentatively, D is TRBD1 (5 bases). The CDR3, as DNA: TGTGCCAGCAGCCGAATCAGGGCCACAGATACGCAGTATTTT. Protein: CASSRIRATDTQYF. Using reference TRBV11-2 and TRBJ2-3 for the parts outside the CDR3, the full variable domain is EAGVAQSPRYKIIEKRQSVAFWCNPISGHATLYWYQQILGQGPKLLIQFQNNGVVDDSQLPKDRFSAERLKGVDSTLKIQPAKLEDSAVYLCASSRIRATDTQYFGPGTRLTVL.